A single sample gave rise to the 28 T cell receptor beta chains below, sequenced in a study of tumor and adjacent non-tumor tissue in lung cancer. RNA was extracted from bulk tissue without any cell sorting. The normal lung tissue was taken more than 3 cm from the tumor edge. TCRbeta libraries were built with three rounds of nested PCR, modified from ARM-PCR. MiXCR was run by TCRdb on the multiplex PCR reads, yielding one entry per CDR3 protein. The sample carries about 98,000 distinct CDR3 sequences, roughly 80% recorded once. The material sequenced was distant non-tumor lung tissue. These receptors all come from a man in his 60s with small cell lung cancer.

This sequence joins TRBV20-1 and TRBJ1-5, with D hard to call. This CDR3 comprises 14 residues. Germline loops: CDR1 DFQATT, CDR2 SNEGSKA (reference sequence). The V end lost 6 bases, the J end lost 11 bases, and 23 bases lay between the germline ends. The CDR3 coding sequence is TGCAGTGCGAAGACGGCGGGTGTAGATCTGTCCCAGCATTTT. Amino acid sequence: CSAKTAGVDLSQHF.

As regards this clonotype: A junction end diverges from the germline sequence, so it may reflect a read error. The CDR3 loop reads CAISRSGSSAETQYF. The CDR3 nucleotides read TGCGCCATCAGCAGAAGCGGGAGTTCCGCAGAAACGCAGTATTTT. The chain employs TRBV5-1 and TRBJ2-3; 8 bases fit TRBD2. Per germline, CDR1 SGHRS and CDR2 YFSETQ. The CDR3 consists of 15 residues.

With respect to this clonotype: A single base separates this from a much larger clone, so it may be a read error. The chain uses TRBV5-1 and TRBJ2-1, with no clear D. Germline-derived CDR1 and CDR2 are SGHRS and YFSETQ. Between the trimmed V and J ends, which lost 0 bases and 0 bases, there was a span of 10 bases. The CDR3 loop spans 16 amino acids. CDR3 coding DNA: TGCGCCAGCAGCTTGGGTGAGGCTACCTCCTACAATGAGCAGTTCTTC. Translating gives CASSLGEATSYNEQFF.

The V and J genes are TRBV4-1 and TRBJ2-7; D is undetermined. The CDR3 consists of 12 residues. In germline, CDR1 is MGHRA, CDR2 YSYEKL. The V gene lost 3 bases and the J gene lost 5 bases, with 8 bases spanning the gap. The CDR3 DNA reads TGCGCCAGCAGCCACGGGTATGACGAGCAGTACTTC. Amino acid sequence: CASSHGYDEQYF.

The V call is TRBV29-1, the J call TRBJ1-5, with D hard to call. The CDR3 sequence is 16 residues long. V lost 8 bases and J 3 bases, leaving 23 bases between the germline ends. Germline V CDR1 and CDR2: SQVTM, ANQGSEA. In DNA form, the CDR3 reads TGCAGCCTTATATTGGTCGAGGTCGCCTCCAATCAGCCCCAGCATTTT. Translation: CSLILVEVASNQPQHF.

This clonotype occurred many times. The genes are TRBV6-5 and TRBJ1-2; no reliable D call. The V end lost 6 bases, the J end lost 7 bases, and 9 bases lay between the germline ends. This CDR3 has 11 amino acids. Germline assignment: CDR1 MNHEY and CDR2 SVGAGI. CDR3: CASSPWVGYTF. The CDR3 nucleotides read TGTGCCAGCAGCCCCTGGGTTGGCTACACCTTC.

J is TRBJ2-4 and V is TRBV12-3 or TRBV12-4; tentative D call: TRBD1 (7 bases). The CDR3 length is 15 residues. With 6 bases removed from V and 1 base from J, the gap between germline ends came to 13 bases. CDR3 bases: TGTGCCAGCAGCGGAGGGGGCGCGGCCAAAAACATTCAGTACTTC. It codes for CASSGGGAAKNIQYF.

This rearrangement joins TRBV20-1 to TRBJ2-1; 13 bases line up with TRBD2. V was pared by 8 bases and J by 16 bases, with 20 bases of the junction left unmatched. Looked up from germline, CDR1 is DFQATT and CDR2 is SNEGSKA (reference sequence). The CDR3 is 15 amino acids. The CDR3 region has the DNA TGCAGTACTCTTCCGACTAGCGGGAGGATCGGTGAACAATTCTTC. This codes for CSTLPTSGRIGEQFF.

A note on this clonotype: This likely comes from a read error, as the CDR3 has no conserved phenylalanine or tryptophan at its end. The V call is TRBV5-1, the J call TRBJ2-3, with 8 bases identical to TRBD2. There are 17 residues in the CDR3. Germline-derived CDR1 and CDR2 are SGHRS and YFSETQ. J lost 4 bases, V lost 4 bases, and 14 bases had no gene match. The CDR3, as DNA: TGCGCCAGCAGCGGGGGACTAGAGGGAGTCACCGCAGATACGCAGTATCTT. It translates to CASSGGLEGVTADTQYL.

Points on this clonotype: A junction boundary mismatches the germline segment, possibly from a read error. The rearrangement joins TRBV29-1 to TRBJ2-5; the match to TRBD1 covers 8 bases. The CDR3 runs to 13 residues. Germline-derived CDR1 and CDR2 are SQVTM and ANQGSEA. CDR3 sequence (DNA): TGCAGTGTTGACCCGGGACAGGAAGAGACCCGGTACTTC. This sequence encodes CSVDPGQEETRYF.

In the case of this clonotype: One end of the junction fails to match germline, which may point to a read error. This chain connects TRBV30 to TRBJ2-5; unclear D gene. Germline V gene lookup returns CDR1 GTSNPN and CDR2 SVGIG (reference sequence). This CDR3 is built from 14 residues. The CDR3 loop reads CAWRKEMYQESQYF. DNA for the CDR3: TGTGCCTGGCGGAAGGAAATGTACCAAGAGAGCCAGTACTTC.

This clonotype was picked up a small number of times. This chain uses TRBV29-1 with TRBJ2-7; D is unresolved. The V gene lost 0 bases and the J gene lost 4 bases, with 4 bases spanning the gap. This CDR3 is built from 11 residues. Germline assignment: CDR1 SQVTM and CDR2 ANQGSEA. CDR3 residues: CSVEEKYEQYF. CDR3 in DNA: TGCAGCGTTGAAGAAAAGTACGAGCAGTACTTC.

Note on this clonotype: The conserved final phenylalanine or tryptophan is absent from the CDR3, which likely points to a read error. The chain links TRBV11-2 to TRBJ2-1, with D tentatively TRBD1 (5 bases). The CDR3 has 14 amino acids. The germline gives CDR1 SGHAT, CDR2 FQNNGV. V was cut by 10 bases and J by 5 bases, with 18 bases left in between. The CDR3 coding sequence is TGTGCCAACCAGATGCGGCAGGGCCACAATGAGCAGTTCCTC. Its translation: CANQMRQGHNEQFL.

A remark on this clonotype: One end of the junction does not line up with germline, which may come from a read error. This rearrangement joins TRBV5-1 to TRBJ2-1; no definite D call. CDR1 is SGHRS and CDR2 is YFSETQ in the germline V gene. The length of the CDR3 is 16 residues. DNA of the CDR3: TGCGCCAGCAGCTTGAAGCAGCCGAGCTCCCACAATGAACAGTTCTTC. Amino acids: CASSLKQPSSHNEQFF.

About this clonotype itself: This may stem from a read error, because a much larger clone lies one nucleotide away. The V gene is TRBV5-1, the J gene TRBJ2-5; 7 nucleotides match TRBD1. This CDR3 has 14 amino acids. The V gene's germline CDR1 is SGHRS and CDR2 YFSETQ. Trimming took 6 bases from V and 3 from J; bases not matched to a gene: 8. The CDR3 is CASNLPGTEETQYF. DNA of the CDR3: TGCGCCAGCAACCTTCCCGGGACAGAAGAGACCCAGTACTTC.

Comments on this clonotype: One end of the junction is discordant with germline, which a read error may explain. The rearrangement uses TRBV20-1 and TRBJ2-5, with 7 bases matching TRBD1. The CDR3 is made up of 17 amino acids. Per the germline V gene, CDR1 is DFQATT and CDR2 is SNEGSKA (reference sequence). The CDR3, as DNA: TGCAGCGCTATCCCGGGACAGTGCGGTTTCGAGGCGGAGACCCAGTACTTC. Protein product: CSAIPGQCGFEAETQYF.

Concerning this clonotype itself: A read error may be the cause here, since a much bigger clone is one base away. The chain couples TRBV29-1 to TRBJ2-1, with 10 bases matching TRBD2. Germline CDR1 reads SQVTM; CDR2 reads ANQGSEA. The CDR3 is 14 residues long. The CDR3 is CSVMSSGRNNERFF. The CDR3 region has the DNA TGCAGCGTTATGTCTAGCGGGAGAAACAATGAGCGGTTCTTC.

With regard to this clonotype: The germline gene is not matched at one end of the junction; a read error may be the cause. CDR3 amino acids: CNAGTWGQETQYF. The DNA for the CDR3 is TGCAATGCTGGGACATGGGGGCAAGAGACCCAGTACTTC. The chain carries TRBV20-1 and TRBJ2-5; D might be TRBD1 (6 bases). Per the germline V gene, CDR1 is DFQATT and CDR2 is SNEGSKA (reference sequence). This CDR3 contains 13 residues.

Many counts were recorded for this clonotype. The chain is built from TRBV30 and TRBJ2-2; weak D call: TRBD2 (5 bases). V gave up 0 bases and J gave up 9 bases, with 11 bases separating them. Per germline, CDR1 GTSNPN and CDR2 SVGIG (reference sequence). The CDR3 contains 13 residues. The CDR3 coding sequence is TGTGCCTGGAGTGTAACAGTCGGGAGGGAGCTGTTTTTT. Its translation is CAWSVTVGRELFF.

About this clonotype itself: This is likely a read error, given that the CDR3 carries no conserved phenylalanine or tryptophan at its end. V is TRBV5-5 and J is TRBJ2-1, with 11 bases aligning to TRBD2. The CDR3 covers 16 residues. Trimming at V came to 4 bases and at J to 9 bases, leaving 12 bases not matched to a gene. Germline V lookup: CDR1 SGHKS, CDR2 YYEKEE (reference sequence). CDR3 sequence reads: CASSRALAGDFSEQFI. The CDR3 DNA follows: TGTGCCAGCAGCCGTGCACTAGCGGGAGATTTCAGTGAGCAGTTCATC.

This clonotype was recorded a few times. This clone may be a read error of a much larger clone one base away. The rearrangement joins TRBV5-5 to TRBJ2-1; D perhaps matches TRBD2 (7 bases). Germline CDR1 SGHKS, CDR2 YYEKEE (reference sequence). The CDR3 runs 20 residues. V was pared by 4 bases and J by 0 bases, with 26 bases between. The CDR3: CASSSKPSLRGGGSYNEQFF. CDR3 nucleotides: TGTGCCAGCAGCAGCAAGCCGTCCCTCAGGGGCGGGGGCTCCTACAATGAGCAGTTCTTC.

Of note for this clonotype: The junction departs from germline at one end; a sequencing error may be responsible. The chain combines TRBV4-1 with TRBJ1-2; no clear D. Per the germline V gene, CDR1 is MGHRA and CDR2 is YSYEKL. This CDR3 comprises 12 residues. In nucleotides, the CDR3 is TGCGCCAGCAGCCAATATAGGACCGGCTACGCCTTC. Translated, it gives CASSQYRTGYAF.

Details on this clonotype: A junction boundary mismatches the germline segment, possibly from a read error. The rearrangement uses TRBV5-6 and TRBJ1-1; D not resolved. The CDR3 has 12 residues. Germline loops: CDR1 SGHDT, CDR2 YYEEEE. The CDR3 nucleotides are TGTACCAGCAGCTTGGTACCTTTAGAAGCTTTCTTT. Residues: CTSSLVPLEAFF.

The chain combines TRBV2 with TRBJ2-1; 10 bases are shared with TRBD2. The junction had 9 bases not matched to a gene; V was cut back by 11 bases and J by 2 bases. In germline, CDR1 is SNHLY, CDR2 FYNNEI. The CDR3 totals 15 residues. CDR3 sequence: CAGGTSDFPYNEQFF. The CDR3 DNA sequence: TGTGCCGGAGGGACTAGCGACTTTCCCTACAATGAGCAGTTCTTC.

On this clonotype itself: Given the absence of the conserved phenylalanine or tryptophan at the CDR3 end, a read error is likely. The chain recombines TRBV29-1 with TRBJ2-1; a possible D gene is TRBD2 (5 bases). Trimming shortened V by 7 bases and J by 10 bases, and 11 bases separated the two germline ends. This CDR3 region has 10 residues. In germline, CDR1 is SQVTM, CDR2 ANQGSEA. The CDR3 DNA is TGCAGCGCCGCGCCGGGAGAGCAGTTCTAC. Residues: CSAAPGEQFY.

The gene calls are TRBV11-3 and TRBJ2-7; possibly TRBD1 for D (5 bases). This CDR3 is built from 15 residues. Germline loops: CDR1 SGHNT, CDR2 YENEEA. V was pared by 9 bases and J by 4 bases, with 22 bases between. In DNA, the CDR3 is TGTGCCAGAAGTCTAGGACATGGGGCACGATACGAGCAGTACTTC. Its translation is CARSLGHGARYEQYF.

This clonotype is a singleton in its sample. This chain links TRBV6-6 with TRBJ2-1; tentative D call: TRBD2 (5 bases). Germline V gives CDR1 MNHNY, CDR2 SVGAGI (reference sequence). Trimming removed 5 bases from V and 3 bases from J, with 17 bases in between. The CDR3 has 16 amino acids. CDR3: CASSVSSRRFYNEQFF. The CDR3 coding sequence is TGTGCCAGCAGTGTCTCAAGCAGGAGGTTCTACAATGAGCAGTTCTTC.

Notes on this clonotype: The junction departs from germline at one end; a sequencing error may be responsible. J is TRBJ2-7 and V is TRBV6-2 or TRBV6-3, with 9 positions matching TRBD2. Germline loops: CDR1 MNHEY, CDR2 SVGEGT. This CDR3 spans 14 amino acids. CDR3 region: CASMIAGAPVEQYF. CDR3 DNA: TGTGCCAGCATGATAGCGGGAGCCCCTGTGGAGCAGTATTTC.